This T cell receptor (beta chain) was identified in a study of blood T cell repertoires in COVID-19. In the study's own analysis: Reference gene primer amplification yielded estimated nucleated cell counts. Generated by immunoSEQ multiplex PCR, the TCRdb table keeps only in-frame clones and is missing some. V and J calls and clone size are copied from that table; D and trimming were computed from the DNA. The data contain approximately 140,000 clones, roughly 90% of them singletons. Germline V gene lookup returns CDR1 SQVTM and CDR2 ANQGSEA. Trimming cost V 4 bases and J 1 base, with 15 bases left between them. The length of the CDR3 is 15 residues.

The receptor was derived from a man between 65 and 80 years old with active COVID-19. Input material: peripheral blood. V is TRBV29-1 and J is TRBJ2-3, with a weak D call TRBD2 (6 bases). The CDR3 loop is CSVVGMGLGTDTQYF. CDR3 sequence (DNA): TGCAGCGTTGTCGGTATGGGACTCGGCACAGATACGCAGTATTTT.